These 2 T cell receptor beta chains share one sample of origin, sequenced in a study of beta chain features in type 1 diabetes. The entirety of the isolated RNA underwent reverse transcription, so expressed TCRB transcripts were sequenced. Profiled with immunoSEQ multiplex PCR; TCRdb holds only in-frame clones, not every one. Counted here are roughly 150,000 clones, about 9.8% occurring once; the ten biggest clones make up approximately 2.3%. What was sequenced was central memory CD4+ T cells from blood. These receptors all stem from a woman aged 18-35 years in good health.

The rearrangement links TRBV11-2 to TRBJ2-3; 7 bases align to TRBD1. V lost 1 base to trimming and J lost 1 base; unmatched junction nucleotides: 2. CDR1 SGHAT and CDR2 FQNNGV come from the germline V gene. The CDR3 is 15 amino acids. This CDR3 reads CASSLADRRTDTQYF. The CDR3 nucleotides are TGTGCCAGCAGCTTAGCGGACAGGCGCACAGATACGCAGTATTTT.

The V call is TRBV9, the J call TRBJ2-3; 9 bases line up with TRBD1. CDR1 SGDLS and CDR2 YYNGEE come from the germline V gene. The CDR3 sequence is 18 residues long. With V trimmed by 4 bases and J by 2 bases, 14 bases remained unmatched. The DNA of the CDR3 is TGTGCCAGCAGCCCTACCAAGACAGGGGGTATGTTCACAGATACGCAGTATTTT. This gives the protein CASSPTKTGGMFTDTQYF.